This entry lists 10 T cell receptor beta chains sequenced from one sample in a study of CD8 T cells in Susac syndrome. Reverse transcription used 0.5 to 1 ug RNA and random hexamers. TCRdb re-derived calls from the immunoSEQ multiplex PCR reads in MiXCR, one entry per CDR3 protein. The data contain over 80,000 distinct CDR3 sequences, 90% to 95% of them singletons. Sequenced sample: CD8+ T cells from PBMCs. The receptor source for this set is a human donor with Susac syndrome.

The chain recombines TRBV4-3 with TRBJ2-5, with 7 bases aligning to TRBD1. J lost 2 bases, V lost 0 bases, and 3 bases had no gene match. Germline CDR1 and CDR2: LGHNA and YSLEER. This CDR3 region has 15 residues. CDR3 nucleotide sequence: TGCGCCAGCAGCCAAGATAACAGGGGTCAAGAGACCCAGTACTTC. Translating gives CASSQDNRGQETQYF.

This chain uses TRBV29-1 with TRBJ2-3, with 10 bases lining up with TRBD1. This CDR3 spans 15 amino acids. Per the germline V gene, CDR1 is SQVTM and CDR2 is ANQGSEA. Losses at the gene ends were 3 bases for V and 10 bases for J; bases not matched to a gene: 13. The CDR3 DNA sequence: TGCAGCGTTGAGGGGACAGGGGAGCGCATGGGGGCGCAGTATTTT. Translating it yields CSVEGTGERMGAQYF.

This chain connects TRBV14 to TRBJ2-7, with D hard to call. The germline gives CDR1 SGHDN, CDR2 FVKESK. The CDR3 has 13 residues. V dropped 1 base and J dropped 1 base, with 5 bases sitting between them. The CDR3 DNA reads TGTGCCAGCAGCCAAGCCGCTTCCTACGAGCAGTACTTC. Its translation: CASSQAASYEQYF.

This sequence joins TRBV5-1 and TRBJ2-7, with a weak D call TRBD1 (5 bases). Trimming left V 3 bases short and J 2 bases short, with 21 bases between. Germline V gene sequence: CDR1 SGHRS, CDR2 YFSETQ. This CDR3 comprises 17 residues. The CDR3 DNA reads TGCGCCAGCAGCTCCGACAGCACCCGAAGCTCGACCTACGAGCAGTACTTC. It codes for CASSSDSTRSSTYEQYF.

This rearrangement joins TRBV24-1 to TRBJ2-3; 7 nucleotides agree with TRBD2. This CDR3 is built from 17 residues. Losses at the gene ends were 9 bases for V and 4 bases for J; bases not matched to a gene: 18. The V gene's germline CDR1 is KGHDR and CDR2 SFDVKD. The CDR3: CATSSPGGAGLADTQYF. The CDR3, as DNA: TGTGCCACCTCAAGTCCCGGGGGAGCGGGATTGGCAGATACGCAGTATTTT.

This chain links TRBV3-1 with TRBJ2-1; no clear D gene. The CDR3 covers 17 residues. CDR1 is LGHDT and CDR2 is YNNKEL in the germline V gene (reference sequence). The V and J ends lost 6 bases and 3 bases respectively, with 21 bases between them. As DNA, the CDR3 is TGTGCCAGCAGACAGACACGTCTGGCTAGTCACTACAATGAGCAGTTCTTC. Protein product: CASRQTRLASHYNEQFF.

The chain has TRBV7-9 and TRBJ2-3; D uncertain. Germline V gene lookup returns CDR1 SEHNR and CDR2 FQNEAQ (reference sequence). This CDR3 region has 15 residues. Trimming took off 0 bases at V and 0 bases at J, with 7 bases between the two ends. The CDR3 DNA reads as TGTGCCAGCAGCTTAGCGACGACTAGCACAGATACGCAGTATTTT. The encoded protein is CASSLATTSTDTQYF.

The chain combines TRBV15 with TRBJ2-7; D gene uncertain. With 5 bases removed from V and 6 bases from J, the gap between germline ends came to 23 bases. This CDR3 region has 16 residues. Germline V gene sequence: CDR1 LNHNV, CDR2 YYDKDF (reference sequence). The CDR3 nucleotides read TGTGCCACCAGCGAGAGCTGGAAGGCGAATAACGGCGAGCAGTACTTC. This translates into CATSESWKANNGEQYF.

This sequence joins TRBV9 and TRBJ1-2; D uncertain. This CDR3 has 13 residues. V lost 2 bases and J lost 6, with 11 bases in between. Germline-derived CDR1 and CDR2 are SGDLS and YYNGEE. The CDR3 region is CASSVADPDGYTF. CDR3 DNA sequence: TGTGCCAGCAGCGTTGCGGACCCTGATGGCTACACCTTC.

The chain has TRBV25-1 and TRBJ2-1; 8 bases fit TRBD1. V lost 1 base and J lost 9; bases outside the gene matches: 11. CDR1 and CDR2 (germline): MGHDK, SYGVNS. The CDR3 extends over 16 amino acids. CDR3 loop: CASSEFRTGMGSEQFF. CDR3 nucleotides: TGTGCCAGCAGTGAATTTAGGACAGGGATGGGGAGTGAGCAGTTCTTC.